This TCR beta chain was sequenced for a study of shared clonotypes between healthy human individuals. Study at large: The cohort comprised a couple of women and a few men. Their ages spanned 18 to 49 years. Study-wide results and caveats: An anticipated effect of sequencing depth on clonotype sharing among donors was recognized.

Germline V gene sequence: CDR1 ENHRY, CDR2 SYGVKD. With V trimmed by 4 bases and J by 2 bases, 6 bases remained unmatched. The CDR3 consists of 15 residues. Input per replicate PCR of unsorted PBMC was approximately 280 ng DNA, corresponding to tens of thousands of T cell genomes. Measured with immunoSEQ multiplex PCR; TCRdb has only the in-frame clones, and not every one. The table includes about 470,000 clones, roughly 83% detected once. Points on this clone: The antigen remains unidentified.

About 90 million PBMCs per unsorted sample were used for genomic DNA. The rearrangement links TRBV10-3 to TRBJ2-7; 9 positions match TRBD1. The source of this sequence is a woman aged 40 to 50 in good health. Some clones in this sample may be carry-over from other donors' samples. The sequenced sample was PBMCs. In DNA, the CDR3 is TGTGCCATCAGTGGGGGACAGGGATTTACCTACGAGCAGTACTTC. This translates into CAISGGQGFTYEQYF.